The sequence of this T cell receptor (beta chain) was determined in a study of Graves' ophthalmopathy and Graves' hyperthyroidism. Overall study: Stable hyperthyroidism denotes an absence of ophthalmopathy throughout 18 months of follow-up. Overall study findings and caveats: Sensitivity of around 64% and specificity of about 72% were achieved by the model that predicted ophthalmopathy progression. Using 13 signatures, a model distinguished ophthalmopathy from stable hyperthyroidism, reaching around 88% sensitivity and approximately 82% specificity.

The germline V gene encodes CDR1 DFQATT and CDR2 SNEGSKA (reference sequence). CDR3 length: 14 residues. The ends lost 3 bases at V and 4 bases at J; junction bases unmatched: 3. Notes on this clonotype: Its matching antigen is unknown. A much bigger clone sits one base away, suggesting this may be a read error. Since no conserved phenylalanine or tryptophan closes the CDR3, a read error is the likely cause.

Uncontrolled infections, pregnancy, lactation or other autoimmune diseases led to patient exclusion. The authors amplified TCR beta CDR3 regions from RNA transcripts. After a first-round RT-PCR with HTBI primers, a second-round multiplex PCR was run. TCRdb redid the calling of the multiplex PCR reads with MiXCR, one entry per CDR3 protein. The repertoire holds over a million distinct CDR3 sequences, with about 40% as singletons. The chain is built from TRBV20-1 and TRBJ2-7, with 13 bases lining up with TRBD2. The TCR sequence derives from an adult man with Graves' hyperthyroidism. Sequenced input: peripheral blood or thyroid tissue (not recorded which). CDR3 sequence (DNA): TGCAGTGCTAGGAGGACTAGCGGGAGTTACGAGCAGTACCTC. Protein sequence: CSARRTSGSYEQYL.